One and the same sample provided the 22 T cell receptor beta chains below, sequenced in a study of early stage breast cancer tumors. Sequencing was performed with immunoSEQ multiplex PCR; in TCRdb, only in-frame clones are kept and a portion is missing. The sample includes around 53,000 clones, about 89% of them seen just once. Sequenced material: blood. These receptors originate from a person aged 65-85 years with breast cancer.

The CDR3 loop is CAWRLAYEQFF. CDR3 DNA sequence: TGTGCCTGGCGCCTAGCCTATGAGCAGTTCTTC. This chain uses TRBV30 with TRBJ2-1; D possibly corresponds to TRBD2 (5 bases). Trimming cost V 5 bases and J 8 bases, with 10 bases left between them. Per the germline V gene, CDR1 is GTSNPN and CDR2 is SVGIG (reference sequence). CDR3 length: 11 amino acids.

This clone was observed a single time. The genes are TRBV4-3 and TRBJ2-1; D may be TRBD1 (6 bases). CDR3 size: 13 residues. V was shortened by 1 base and J by 10 bases, with 11 bases between the two germline ends. Germline CDR1 reads LGHNA; CDR2 reads YSLEER. Written as DNA, the CDR3 is TGCGCCAGCAGCCAAGTCTTGGGACAAGAGCAGTTCTTC. The encoded protein is CASSQVLGQEQFF.

The chain employs TRBV5-4 and TRBJ2-7; 10 nucleotides match TRBD2. The CDR3 has 16 residues. V lost 4 bases and J lost 3; bases outside the gene matches: 10. Germline-derived CDR1 and CDR2 are SGHNT and YYREEE (reference sequence). The CDR3 reads CASSRGGASGSYEQYF. The CDR3 DNA follows: TGTGCCAGCAGCCGGGGTGGTGCTAGCGGGAGCTACGAGCAGTACTTC.

The gene calls are TRBV5-1 and TRBJ1-2; a possible D gene is TRBD1 (6 bases). Germline assignment: CDR1 SGHRS and CDR2 YFSETQ. This CDR3 region has 15 residues. V shed 3 bases and J shed 4 bases, with 16 bases lying between them. The CDR3 DNA is TGCGCCAGCAGCTCACAGGGTGGCATTCCCTATGGCTACACCTTC. Translating gives CASSSQGGIPYGYTF.

The chain employs TRBV28 and TRBJ1-3, with D tentatively TRBD1 (6 bases). Germline CDR1 reads MDHEN; CDR2 reads SYDVKM. The CDR3 is 13 residues long. With 7 bases removed from V and 0 bases from J, the gap between germline ends came to 7 bases. DNA of the CDR3: TGTGCCAGCAACAGGGACTCTGGAAACACCATATATTTT. Protein product: CASNRDSGNTIYF.

V is TRBV19 and J is TRBJ1-1; TRBD1 is a possible D gene (5 bases). In germline, CDR1 is LNHDA, CDR2 SQIVND (reference sequence). V was shortened by 4 bases and J by 7 bases, with 13 bases between the two germline ends. The CDR3 sequence is 13 residues long. The CDR3 region is CASSSDRTVEAFF. The CDR3 region has the DNA TGTGCCAGTAGTAGCGACAGAACGGTTGAAGCTTTCTTT.

V gene TRBV18 combines with J gene TRBJ2-5; no clear D. V was shortened by 3 bases and J by 5 bases, with 7 bases between the two germline ends. CDR1 is KGHSH and CDR2 is LQKENI in the germline V gene. The CDR3 has 12 amino acids. CDR3 DNA sequence: TGTGCCAGCTCACCTGCGGCTGAGACCCAGTACTTC. Its protein is CASSPAAETQYF.

The chain recombines TRBV9 with TRBJ2-1; TRBD1 is a possible D gene (6 bases). CDR3 length equals 16 residues. Germline CDR1 is SGDLS and CDR2 is YYNGEE. V shed 3 bases and J shed 3 bases, with 16 bases lying between them. CDR3 DNA: TGTGCCAGCAGCGCAGGGACGGGACATAGCTACAATGAGCAGTTCTTC. Its translation is CASSAGTGHSYNEQFF.

This CDR3 is CAWSVGGALNYGYTF. In DNA, the CDR3 is TGTGCCTGGAGTGTCGGGGGGGCGCTTAACTATGGCTACACCTTC. The chain employs TRBV30 and TRBJ1-2; weak D call: TRBD1 (6 bases). Deletions cut 0 bases from V and 1 base from J, with 12 bases between. Germline V lookup: CDR1 GTSNPN, CDR2 SVGIG (reference sequence). This CDR3 spans 15 amino acids. Looking up the rest from reference TRBV30 and TRBJ1-2 gives the full variable domain: SQTIHQWPATLVQPVGSPLSLECTVEGTSNPNLYWYRQAAGRGLQLLFYSVGIGQISSEVPQNLSASRPQDRQFILSSKKLLLSDSGFYLCAWSVGGALNYGYTFGSGTRLTVV.

The chain has TRBV30 and TRBJ1-2; the D gene is possibly TRBD1 (5 bases). Germline CDR1 and CDR2: GTSNPN and SVGIG (reference sequence). V was pared by 3 bases and J by 5 bases, with 10 bases between. The CDR3 has 12 amino acids. CDR3 nucleotide sequence: TGTGCCTGGAGCGGGGGAAAATATGGCTACACCTTC. It encodes CAWSGGKYGYTF.

In its sample, this clone was seen a few times. The junction does not match germline at one end; this may be a read error. V usage is TRBV7-7 and J usage is TRBJ2-1; 10 bases are a match to TRBD1. In germline, CDR1 is SSHAT, CDR2 FNYEAQ (reference sequence). The CDR3 length is 15 residues. CDR3 nucleotide sequence: TGTGCTAGCAGCTTACGGGACAGGGGAAATGGTGAGCAGTTCTTC. Protein product: CASSLRDRGNGEQFF.

The rearrangement links TRBV30 to TRBJ1-6; TRBD1 is a possible D gene (5 bases). The ends were cut back, 0 bases at V and 9 bases at J, with 12 bases in the middle. The CDR3 has 14 amino acids. Per germline, CDR1 GTSNPN and CDR2 SVGIG (reference sequence). CDR3: CAWSVTPGGSPLHF. The CDR3 DNA is TGTGCCTGGAGTGTTACCCCCGGGGGTTCACCCCTCCACTTT.

The genes are TRBV7-9 and TRBJ2-7; TRBD2 matches at 7 bases. From germline, CDR1 is SEHNR and CDR2 FQNEAQ (reference sequence). The CDR3 has 13 amino acids. V was clipped by 0 bases and J by 6 bases; unmatched bases: 2. CDR3: CASSLAGGVEQYF. CDR3 in DNA: TGTGCCAGCAGCTTAGCGGGGGGGGTCGAGCAGTACTTC.

Concerning this clone: The same CDR3 also results from other DNA sequences found in this sample. This rearrangement joins TRBV6-5 to TRBJ1-2, with 8 positions matching TRBD1. From germline, CDR1 is MNHEY and CDR2 SVGAGI. CDR3 length: 13 residues. J gave up 0 bases and V 6 bases, and 0 bases lay outside the gene matches. The CDR3 nucleotides read TGTGCCAGCAGGGACAGGGCTAACTATGGCTACACCTTC. This encodes CASRDRANYGYTF.

The V and J genes are TRBV5-4 and TRBJ2-3, with 8 bases that match TRBD1. The V gene end was trimmed by 4 bases and the J gene end by 4 bases; junction bases not matched to a gene: 5. The length of the CDR3 is 14 residues. The germline CDR1 and CDR2 sequences are SGHNT and YYREEE (reference sequence). The CDR3 region has the DNA TGTGCCAGCAGCACCGGACAGGGTCCAGATACGCAGTATTTT. Amino acids: CASSTGQGPDTQYF. The full variable domain, its missing parts supplied by reference TRBV5-4 and TRBJ2-3, is ETGVTQSPTHLIKTRGQQVTLRCSSQSGHNTVSWYQQALGQGPQFIFQYYREEENGRGNFPPRFSGLQFPNYSSELNVNALELDDSALYLCASSTGQGPDTQYFGPGTRLTVL.

The chain links TRBV30 to TRBJ1-5; 10 bases are shared with TRBD1. The ends lost 2 bases at V and 4 bases at J; junction bases unmatched: 11. Germline V lookup: CDR1 GTSNPN, CDR2 SVGIG (reference sequence). The CDR3 length is 17 residues. The CDR3 reads CAWSQGGGQGRNQPQHF. CDR3 nucleotide sequence: TGTGCCTGGAGTCAAGGGGGGGGACAGGGGAGGAATCAGCCCCAGCATTTT.

V is TRBV7-9 and J is TRBJ1-1, with 7 bases matching TRBD1. The CDR3 has 17 amino acids. CDR1 is SEHNR, CDR2 FQNEAQ, per germline (reference sequence). The J segment lost 4 bases and the V segment lost 5 bases, leaving 16 bases of the junction unmatched. The CDR3 DNA sequence: TGTGCCAGCAGCCACCTTTACGGGCGGCAGGGGGGCACTGAAGCTTTCTTT. Its translation: CASSHLYGRQGGTEAFF.

In this sample, this clone turned up once. V and J are TRBV7-6 and TRBJ2-2; the D gene is possibly TRBD1 (6 bases). V gave up 5 bases and J gave up 4 bases, with 14 bases separating them. The length of the CDR3 is 15 residues. The germline V gene encodes CDR1 SGHVS and CDR2 FNYEAQ. The chain's CDR3 is CASSRPQGATGELFF. The DNA of the CDR3 is TGTGCCAGCAGCCGACCACAGGGAGCCACCGGGGAGCTGTTTTTT.

This sequence joins TRBV29-1 and TRBJ2-5, with 10 bases that match TRBD2. Germline V gene lookup returns CDR1 SQVTM and CDR2 ANQGSEA. V shed 4 bases and J 0 bases; nucleotides not matched to a gene: 2. The CDR3 contains 14 residues. The DNA for the CDR3 is TGCAGCGTTGCTAGCGGGAGACACCAAGAGACCCAGTACTTC. Translation gives CSVASGRHQETQYF.

The gene calls are TRBV2 and TRBJ2-5; TRBD2 matches at 11 bases. CDR1 is SNHLY, CDR2 FYNNEI, per germline. The CDR3 is 12 amino acids. V lost 8 bases, J lost 7 bases, and 3 bases stayed unmatched. CDR3 region: CASETSGGTQYF. The CDR3 nucleotides read TGTGCCAGCGAAACTAGCGGGGGGACCCAGTACTTC.

This chain joins TRBV6-6 and TRBJ1-6, with 7 bases that match TRBD1. Germline CDR1 reads MNHNY; CDR2 reads SVGAGI (reference sequence). Trimming at V came to 6 bases and at J to 9 bases, leaving 8 bases not matched to a gene. The CDR3 length is 14 residues. CDR3 bases: TGTGCCAGCAGACGGGACAGCGAACTTTCACCCCTCCACTTT. It specifies CASRRDSELSPLHF.

This chain joins TRBV13 and TRBJ2-3; D is perhaps TRBD2 (6 bases). Looked up from germline, CDR1 is PRHDT and CDR2 is FYEKMQ (reference sequence). The CDR3 has 11 amino acids. Trimming removed 4 bases at V and 8 bases at J, with 7 bases between. The CDR3 loop reads CASSWDSTQYF. The CDR3, as DNA: TGTGCCAGCAGCTGGGACTCTACGCAGTATTTT.